This T cell receptor (beta chain) was sequenced for a study of T-cell reconstitution after alpha-beta-depleted transplantation in children (dated by TCRdb to the mid-2010s). Regarding the research as a whole: The study quantitatively tracked T-cell immune reconstitution after TCRalphabeta/CD19-depleted allogeneic hematopoietic cell transplantation in children using TCR repertoire profiling.

This clonotype was counted ten times or more. Its antigen target is currently unknown. Nothing much larger sits one base from this clone, and base qualities are not available. The CDR3, cysteine through phenylalanine, is 17 amino acids long. Only the CDR3 part of the read is kept: 51 bases, read in frame from the first base. V drops 3 bases and J drops 0 bases, leaving 16 bases in between. Sequences SGHRS (CDR1) and YFSETQ (CDR2) are obtained from the germline V gene. Findings and caveats that apply to the study as a whole: In some patients, high TCRbeta diversity at day 60 was attributed to recipient T cells and intrathymic progenitors that had survived conditioning. Over the following months the frequencies of hyperexpanded clones went down, and after one year T-cell counts and TCRbeta diversity were mostly credited to newly produced T cells. Apparently early alphabetaT-cell count recovery about two months after transplant reportedly relied on only several hundred rapidly expanded clones derived from non-depleted graft cells.

The treatment or condition label on this specimen signifies: allogeneic hematopoietic cell transplantation with graft depleted of TCRalphabeta T cells and CD19 B cells. The children who served as transplant recipients had been given grafts of TCRalphabeta/CD19-depleted allogeneic hematopoietic cells. Receptors were amplified or captured by PCR. Reads for this sample came from an Illumina HiSeq 2500. Molecular barcoding was employed in the preparation of TCR libraries, with unique molecular identifiers being used to normalize TCRbeta repertoire quantification. TCRdb took the public reads, trimmed them with fastp at Q25, ran MiXCR for clone calling and kept in-frame beta chains. Each entry merges the rows of one CDR3 protein and shows their most common DNA and genes. This sample lists around 300,000 distinct CDR3 sequences; 9.5% to 13% were detected once. The ten top clones hold around 7.6% of the sample.

The sample in question was PBMCs, obtained before TCRalphabeta/CD19-depleted stem cell transplant. This clonotype was sampled from a boy under two years old with acute myeloid leukemia, due to receive a stem cell transplant. Recombination connected TRBV5-1 to TRBJ2-1, with the D segment identity uncertain. The CDR3 region: CASSSSSLLSSYNEQFF. The nucleotides read TGCGCCAGCAGCTCCTCCTCACTGCTGAGCTCCTACAATGAGCAGTTCTTC.